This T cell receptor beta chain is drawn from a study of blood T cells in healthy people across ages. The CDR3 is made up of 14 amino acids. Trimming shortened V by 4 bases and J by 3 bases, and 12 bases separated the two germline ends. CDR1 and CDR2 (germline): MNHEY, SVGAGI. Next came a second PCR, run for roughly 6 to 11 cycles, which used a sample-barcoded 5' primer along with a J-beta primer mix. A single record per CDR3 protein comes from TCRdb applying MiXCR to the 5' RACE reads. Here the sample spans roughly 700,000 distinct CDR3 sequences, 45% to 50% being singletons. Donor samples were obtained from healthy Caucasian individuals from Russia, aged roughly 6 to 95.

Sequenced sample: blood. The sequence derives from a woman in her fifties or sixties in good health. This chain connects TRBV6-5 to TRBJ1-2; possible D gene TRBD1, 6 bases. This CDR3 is CASSSRGFDYGYTF. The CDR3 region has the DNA TGTGCCAGCAGTTCCAGGGGATTCGACTATGGCTACACCTTC.